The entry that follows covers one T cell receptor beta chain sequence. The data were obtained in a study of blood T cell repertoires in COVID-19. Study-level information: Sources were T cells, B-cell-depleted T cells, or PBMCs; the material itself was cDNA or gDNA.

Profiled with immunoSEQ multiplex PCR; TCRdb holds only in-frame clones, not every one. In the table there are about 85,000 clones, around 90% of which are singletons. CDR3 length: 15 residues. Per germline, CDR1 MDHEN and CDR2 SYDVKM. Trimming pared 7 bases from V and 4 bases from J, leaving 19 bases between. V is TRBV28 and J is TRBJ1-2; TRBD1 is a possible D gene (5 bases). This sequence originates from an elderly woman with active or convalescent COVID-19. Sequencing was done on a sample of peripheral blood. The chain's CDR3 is CASKGLTQDVYGYTF. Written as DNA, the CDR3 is TGTGCCAGCAAGGGACTCACCCAGGACGTCTATGGCTACACCTTC.